This TCR beta chain was retrieved from a study of blood T cell repertoires in COVID-19. For the study at large: Samples came from the United States, Italy and Spain, spanning acute and convalescent COVID-19. The cDNA or gDNA used as material had been derived from T cells, B-cell-depleted T cells, or PBMCs.

Produced via immunoSEQ multiplex PCR; TCRdb's table is partial and in-frame only. The sample includes fewer than 55,000 clones, 55% to 70% of them seen just once. V was trimmed by 11 bases and J by 4 bases, leaving 5 bases between them. The CDR3 has 9 amino acids. The germline V gene encodes CDR1 SNHLY and CDR2 FYNNEI. Sequenced: peripheral blood. The rearrangement uses TRBV2 and TRBJ2-5; D is unresolved. This TCR was recovered from a woman aged 65 to 85 with acute or convalescent COVID-19. As DNA, the CDR3 is TGTGCCGTGAGAGAGACCCAGTACTTC. Translation gives CAVRETQYF.